These T cell receptor beta chains were read from a single sample in a study of blood T cell repertoires in COVID-19. Libraries were prepared by immunoSEQ multiplex PCR; TCRdb keeps only in-frame clonotypes and omits some of them. The sample yields approximately 40,000 clones, roughly 80% seen once. Sequencing was carried out using peripheral blood. These TCRs come from a woman between 55 and 75 years old with acute or convalescent COVID-19. Both conserved end residues are part of each CDR3. D genes are given only for firm matches. Part of the rows lack a size; the others show once, few, many or a class for expanded clones.

cdr3_nt cdr3_aa j_call d_call clone_size v_call
TGCGCCAGCAGCATAGGGAGACAGGGGATCGCTGGAAACACCATATATTTT CASSIGRQGIAGNTIYF TRBJ1-3 TRBD1 . TRBV4-1
TGTGCCAGCTCACCACCACAGGTGGATGGCTACACCTTC CASSPPQVDGYTF TRBJ1-2 . . TRBV18
TGTGCCAGCAGTTACTTAAGAGTGAACACTGAAGCTTTCTTT CASSYLRVNTEAFF TRBJ1-1 . . TRBV6-5
TGCGCCAGCAGCTTGCAACTAGCGGGAGCCTACAATGAGCAGTTCTTC CASSLQLAGAYNEQFF TRBJ2-1 TRBD2 . TRBV5-1
TGTGCCAGCAGCTTAGCCGATGGCGGGAGGATGGGAGAGACCCAGTACTTC CASSLADGGRMGETQYF TRBJ2-5 TRBD2 . TRBV7-9
TGTGCCAGCAGTTACTCTCCAGGGGTTAACGGGGAGCTGTTTTTT CASSYSPGVNGELFF TRBJ2-2 . . TRBV6-6
TGCGCCAGCAGCGTGCAGGGGGCGCGAACCGGGGAGCTGTTTTTT CASSVQGARTGELFF TRBJ2-2 TRBD1 . TRBV5-1
TGCGCCAGCAGCTTTTCAGGGGGCGCCGGGGAGCTGTTTTTT CASSFSGGAGELFF TRBJ2-2 TRBD1 . TRBV5-1
TGTGCCAGTAGTATACGGCAGGACAATCAGCCCCAGCATTTT CASSIRQDNQPQHF TRBJ1-5 . . TRBV19
TGTGCCAGCAGTTTTAATAGCGGTCTTACAGATACGCAGTATTTT CASSFNSGLTDTQYF TRBJ2-3 . . TRBV2
TGCGCCAGCAGCCAAGATCCGGTCCGAGCGCGCGAGCAGTACTTC CASSQDPVRAREQYF TRBJ2-7 . . TRBV4-1
TGTGCCAGCAGTGACGGACAGGCTTACAATGAGCAGTTCTTC CASSDGQAYNEQFF TRBJ2-1 TRBD1 . TRBV27
TGTGCCAGCTCACCACCCTCACAGGGGTTTTTTTCTGGCTACACCTTC CASSPPSQGFFSGYTF TRBJ1-2 TRBD1 . TRBV18
TGTGCCAGCAGTGAGGGGGACAGGGCGGGCTACACCTTC CASSEGDRAGYTF TRBJ1-2 TRBD1 . TRBV25-1
TGTGCCAGCTCACCGTGGACAGGGGGCCCTTCCGGGGAGCTGTTTTTT CASSPWTGGPSGELFF TRBJ2-2 TRBD1 few TRBV18
TGTGCCAGCAGCATAGTCCTAGCGGGGGGGGACAATGAGCAGTTCTTC CASSIVLAGGDNEQFF TRBJ2-1 . . TRBV21-1
TGCGCCAGCAGCTTGGCCGGTGTGGGCGCTGAGCTCGCTACGCAGTATTTT CASSLAGVGAELATQYF TRBJ2-3 . . TRBV5-1
TGTGCCTGGAGCAAGCAGGGAATCGAGCAGTACTTC CAWSKQGIEQYF TRBJ2-7 . . TRBV30
TGTGCCAGCAGCTTAGAAAGGGGCGATCAGCCCCAGCATTTT CASSLERGDQPQHF TRBJ1-5 . few TRBV7-6
TGTGCCAGCAGTTACTCGCAGGGCGGGGAGAGCATGAACACTGAAGCTTTCTTT CASSYSQGGESMNTEAFF TRBJ1-1 . . TRBV6-2/TRBV6-3
TGTGCCAGCAGCTTAGACAGGAGCACAGATACGCAGTATTTT CASSLDRSTDTQYF TRBJ2-3 . . TRBV7-2
TGTGCCAGCAGCTTAAGAAGGGGGACCTACAATGAGCAGTTCTTC CASSLRRGTYNEQFF TRBJ2-1 . . TRBV7-8
TGTGCCAGCAGTGTAATGCCAGGGGGCGTCTCTGAAAAACTGTTTTTT CASSVMPGGVSEKLFF TRBJ1-4 TRBD1 . TRBV6-1
TGTGCCAGCTCAACGGACAGGGGAAGTCTCTACGAGCAGTACTTC CASSTDRGSLYEQYF TRBJ2-7 TRBD1 . TRBV18
TGTGCCAGCAGCTTACCCGGACAGGCCCAAGAGACCCAGTACTTC CASSLPGQAQETQYF TRBJ2-5 TRBD1 . TRBV5-4
TGTGCCAGCAGGCCGGGGAGAACCACTGAAGCTTTCTTT CASRPGRTTEAFF TRBJ1-1 . . TRBV5-4
TGTGCCAGCAGTAAGACAGGGCATAGGAGGATGAACACTGAAGCTTTCTTT CASSKTGHRRMNTEAFF TRBJ1-1 TRBD1 . TRBV28
TGCGCCAGCAGCCGGACTAGCGCGAGCTCCTACGAGCAGTACTTC CASSRTSASSYEQYF TRBJ2-7 TRBD2 . TRBV4-1
TGTGCCAGTTTACTAGCGCGAAACACAGATACGCAGTATTTT CASLLARNTDTQYF TRBJ2-3 TRBD2 . TRBV6-6
TGTGCCAGCAGCTCAACAATCTATGGCTACACCTTC CASSSTIYGYTF TRBJ1-2 . . TRBV5-6
TGTGCCAGCAGCTTCACACAGGGCCCCCTCCACTTT CASSFTQGPLHF TRBJ1-6 . once TRBV11-2
TGTGCCAGCAGCCATAAAAGCGGGGGGGCCTCCACACATCATGAGCAGTTCTTC CASSHKSGGASTHHEQFF TRBJ2-1 TRBD2 . TRBV4-2
TGTGCCAGCAGCTTCAAACTAGCGCTCAGCACAGATACGCAGTATTTT CASSFKLALSTDTQYF TRBJ2-3 TRBD2 . TRBV7-2
TGTGCCACCAGTGATCTTAGCGGGGGGGCCGAGGAGACCCAGTACTTC CATSDLSGGAEETQYF TRBJ2-5 TRBD2 . TRBV24-1
TGCGCCAGCAGCTCCGCACAGACTAGCACCATGGGTACAGATACGCAGTATTTT CASSSAQTSTMGTDTQYF TRBJ2-3 TRBD2 . TRBV5-1
TGCGCCAGCAGCACTTTCGACTACGAGCAGTACTTC CASSTFDYEQYF TRBJ2-7 . . TRBV10-1
TGTGCCAGCAGCTTTTCCGGGATTTTCCACGAGCAGTACTTC CASSFSGIFHEQYF TRBJ2-7 . . TRBV7-9
TGCGCCAGCAGCCGTGGGACTAGCGGGAGAGGTAATGAGCAGTTCTTC CASSRGTSGRGNEQFF TRBJ2-1 TRBD2 . TRBV5-1
TGTGCCATCATGGGACAGAGAAATCCAGGCGCTAACTATGGCTACACCTTC CAIMGQRNPGANYGYTF TRBJ1-2 TRBD1 . TRBV10-3
TGTGCCAGCAGCTCGGACAGGAGCTCTGGAAACACCATATATTTT CASSSDRSSGNTIYF TRBJ1-3 TRBD1 few TRBV5-4
TGCAGCGTTGAACGGGGAGGAGATGCGGGTGAGCAGTTCTTC CSVERGGDAGEQFF TRBJ2-1 . . TRBV29-1
TGTGCCAGCAGCTTAAATTCCATGGGACATCATGGCTACACCTTC CASSLNSMGHHGYTF TRBJ1-2 . medium-sized TRBV7-6
TGTGCCACCAGCAGAGATAGGGTGATTCGTGAGAGGGGGCGACGGTCTACTAACTATGGCTACACCTTC CATSRDRVIRERGRRSTNYGYTF TRBJ1-2 TRBD1 . TRBV15
TGTGCCAGCAGCTTGGTGGGACAGGACAGTCAGCCCCAGCATTTT CASSLVGQDSQPQHF TRBJ1-5 TRBD1 . TRBV5-5
TGCGCCAGCAGCTTACAGGGGTACGAGCAGTACTTC CASSLQGYEQYF TRBJ2-7 TRBD1 once TRBV5-1
TGTGCCAGCAGAAATAGCGGGTCCTTGGAAGAGACCCAGTACTTC CASRNSGSLEETQYF TRBJ2-5 TRBD2 . TRBV6-5
TGTGCCAGCTCACTGGGACTGGGCACAGATACGCAGTATTTT CASSLGLGTDTQYF TRBJ2-3 . . TRBV18